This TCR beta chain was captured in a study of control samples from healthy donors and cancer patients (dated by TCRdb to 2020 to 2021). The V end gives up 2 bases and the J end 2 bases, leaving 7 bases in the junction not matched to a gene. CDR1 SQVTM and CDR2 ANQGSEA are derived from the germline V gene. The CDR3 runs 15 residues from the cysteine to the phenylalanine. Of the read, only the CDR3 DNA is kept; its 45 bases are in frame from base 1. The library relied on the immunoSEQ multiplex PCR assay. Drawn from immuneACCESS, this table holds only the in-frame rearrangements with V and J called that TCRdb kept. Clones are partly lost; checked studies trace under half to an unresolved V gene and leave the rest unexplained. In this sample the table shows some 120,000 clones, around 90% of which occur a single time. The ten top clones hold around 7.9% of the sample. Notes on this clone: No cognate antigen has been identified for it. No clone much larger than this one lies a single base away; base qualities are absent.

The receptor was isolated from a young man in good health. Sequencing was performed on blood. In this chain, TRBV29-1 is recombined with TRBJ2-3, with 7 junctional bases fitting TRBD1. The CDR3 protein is CSVERRQGTTDTQYF. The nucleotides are TGCAGCGTTGAACGCCGACAGGGCACCACAGATACGCAGTATTTT.